Listed below are T cell receptor beta chains from one sample, sequenced in a study of cytomegalovirus exposure and HLA in healthy donors. Generated by immunoSEQ multiplex PCR, the TCRdb table keeps only in-frame clones and is missing some. The table includes approximately 110,000 clones, 70% to 85% detected once. Sequencing used PBMCs. The receptors shown here come from a woman between 35 and 50 years old in good health and CMV-seropositive. The CDR3 runs from the conserved cysteine through the conserved F or W. A D gene is named only where the DNA matches it firmly. For some rows the clone size is stated as once, few or many, or as a class when expanded; others skip it.

v_gene,abundance,d_gene,j_gene,CDR3aa,CDR3nt
TRBV4-3,-,-,TRBJ1-3,CASSQDLGRPGNTIYF,TGCGCCAGCAGCCAAGATCTGGGGAGACCGGGAAACACCATATATTTT
TRBV30,once,-,TRBJ1-1,CAWSDPWQGRPEAFF,TGTGCCTGGAGCGACCCCTGGCAGGGCAGGCCTGAAGCTTTCTTT
TRBV18,-,-,TRBJ1-2,CASSPLDRPSNYGYTF,TGTGCCAGCTCACCCTTGGACAGACCCTCTAACTATGGCTACACCTTC
TRBV2,-,TRBD1,TRBJ1-3,CASSAPGQGWNTIYF,TGTGCCAGCAGTGCGCCGGGACAGGGGTGGAACACCATATATTTT
TRBV6-1,-,-,TRBJ2-7,CASSVVGGTYEQYF,TGTGCCAGCAGTGTGGTAGGGGGAACTTACGAGCAGTACTTC
TRBV11-2,-,-,TRBJ2-5,CASSYEGGLTHQETQYF,TGTGCCAGCAGCTACGAGGGGGGGCTCACCCACCAAGAGACCCAGTACTTC
TRBV5-1,-,TRBD1,TRBJ1-1,CASSLARQGKTEAFF,TGCGCCAGCAGCTTGGCCCGACAGGGGAAAACTGAAGCTTTCTTT
TRBV7-8,-,TRBD2,TRBJ2-7,CASSSGLAGIYEQYF,TGTGCCAGCAGCTCGGGACTAGCGGGGATCTACGAGCAGTACTTC
TRBV6-1,-,-,TRBJ2-7,CASSADRWSYEQYF,TGTGCCAGCAGTGCCGACAGGTGGTCCTACGAGCAGTACTTC
TRBV5-4,-,-,TRBJ1-1,CASSLQGLYTEAFF,TGTGCCAGCAGCCTACAGGGTCTTTACACTGAAGCTTTCTTT
TRBV19,-,TRBD1,TRBJ1-3,CASSVYAGTGSGNTIYF,TGTGCCAGTAGTGTTTACGCCGGGACAGGGTCTGGAAACACCATATATTTT
TRBV19,few,-,TRBJ2-7,CASTDRWDEQYF,TGTGCCAGTACCGACAGGTGGGACGAGCAGTACTTC
TRBV19,once,TRBD1,TRBJ2-7,CASSEGARDEQYF,TGTGCCAGTAGTGAGGGGGCGCGGGACGAGCAGTACTTC
TRBV6-1,-,TRBD1,TRBJ2-5,CASRKTGGGETQYF,TGTGCCAGCAGGAAGACAGGGGGGGGAGAGACCCAGTACTTC
TRBV15,-,TRBD1,TRBJ1-3,CATSRVSGGSGNTIYF,TGTGCCACCAGCAGAGTTTCAGGGGGCTCTGGAAACACCATATATTTT
TRBV30,-,-,TRBJ1-1,CAWSGGEAFF,TGTGCCTGGAGTGGAGGGGAAGCTTTCTTT
TRBV27,-,TRBD1,TRBJ1-3,CASSPLGQGKIGNTIYF,TGTGCCAGCAGTCCCTTGGGACAGGGAAAAATTGGAAACACCATATATTTT
TRBV7-8,-,TRBD1,TRBJ1-5,CASSGTGNQPQHF,TGTGCCAGCAGCGGGACAGGGAATCAGCCCCAGCATTTT
TRBV30,once,TRBD2,TRBJ2-2,CAGSSGRTGELFF,TGTGCCGGCAGTAGCGGGAGGACCGGGGAGCTGTTTTTT
TRBV7-9,-,-,TRBJ1-1,CASSRHGGSAEAFF,TGTGCCAGCAGCCGCCACGGGGGTTCGGCTGAAGCTTTCTTT
TRBV18,-,TRBD2,TRBJ2-1,CASSPKWGGDNEQFF,TGTGCCAGCTCACCCAAATGGGGAGGGGACAATGAGCAGTTCTTC
TRBV7-6,-,-,TRBJ2-5,CASSQLAGAGETQYF,TGTGCCAGCAGCCAACTGGCGGGGGCCGGGGAGACCCAGTACTTC
TRBV5-1,few,-,TRBJ2-3,CASSLAGTADTQYF,TGCGCCAGCAGCTTGGCCGGCACAGCAGATACGCAGTATTTT
TRBV2,-,TRBD2,TRBJ2-5,CASSELVSGGAETQYF,TGTGCCAGCAGTGAACTGGTTAGCGGGGGGGCAGAGACCCAGTACTTC
TRBV7-2,few,-,TRBJ2-7,CASSSGDKLVYEQYF,TGTGCCAGCAGCTCAGGGGACAAGCTCGTCTACGAGCAGTACTTC
TRBV6-5,-,TRBD1,TRBJ1-2,CASSRQGSANYGYTF,TGTGCCAGCAGTCGACAGGGGTCTGCTAACTATGGCTACACCTTC
TRBV12-5,-,TRBD2,TRBJ2-5,CASGFLSGLAGEDETQYF,TGTGCTAGTGGTTTCCTTAGCGGGTTAGCGGGAGAGGATGAGACCCAGTACTTC
TRBV30,once,TRBD1,TRBJ1-2,CAWSDSTGAYGYTF,TGTGCCTGGAGTGACTCGACAGGGGCCTATGGCTACACCTTC